The clone carrying this T cell receptor beta chain has a single count. What it binds is not known. The sample is drawn from a study of T cell clonotyping in hematopoietic cell transplantation. Study-wide results and caveats: Cells were unsorted, so CD4 and CD8 contributions were not separated. Graft donor and pretransplant recipient Inverse Simpson Index values predicted broader posttransplant TCR diversity.

Sequencing used immunoSEQ multiplex PCR; TCRdb keeps in-frame clones, though not all of them. This table holds fewer than 40,000 clones, about 87% found once. V shed 5 bases and J shed 6 bases, with 10 bases lying between them. The CDR3 covers 13 residues. Per the germline V gene, CDR1 is LNHDA and CDR2 is SQIVND (reference sequence). Material: peripheral blood mononuclear cells. This sequence originates from a woman aged 40 to 49 in good health. Some clones in this sample may be carry-over from other donors' samples. The chain uses TRBV19 and TRBJ2-2; D assignment may be TRBD1 or TRBD2 (5 bases each). For the CDR3, the DNA is TGTGCCAGTAGTCGGGGCTCCGCCGGGGAGCTGTTTTTT. Translating it yields CASSRGSAGELFF.